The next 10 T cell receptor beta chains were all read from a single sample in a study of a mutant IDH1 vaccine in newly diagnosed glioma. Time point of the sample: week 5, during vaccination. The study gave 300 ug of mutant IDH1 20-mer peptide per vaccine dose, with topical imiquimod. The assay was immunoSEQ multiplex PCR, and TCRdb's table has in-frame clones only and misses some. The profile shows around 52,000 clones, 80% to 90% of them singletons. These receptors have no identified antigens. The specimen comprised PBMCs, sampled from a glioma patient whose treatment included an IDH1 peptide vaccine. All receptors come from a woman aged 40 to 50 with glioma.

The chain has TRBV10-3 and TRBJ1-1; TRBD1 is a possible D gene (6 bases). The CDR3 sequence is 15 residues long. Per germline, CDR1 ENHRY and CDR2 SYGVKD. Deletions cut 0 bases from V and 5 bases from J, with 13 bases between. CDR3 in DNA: TGTGCCATCAGTGAGTCGGCCACAGGGCGGACTGAAGCTTTCTTT. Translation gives CAISESATGRTEAFF.

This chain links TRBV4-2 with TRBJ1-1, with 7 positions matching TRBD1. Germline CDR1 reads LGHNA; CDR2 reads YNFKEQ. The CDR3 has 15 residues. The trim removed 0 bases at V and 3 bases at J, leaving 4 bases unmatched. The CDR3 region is CASSQERRGDTEAFF. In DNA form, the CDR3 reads TGTGCCAGCAGCCAAGAGCGCAGGGGGGACACTGAAGCTTTCTTT.

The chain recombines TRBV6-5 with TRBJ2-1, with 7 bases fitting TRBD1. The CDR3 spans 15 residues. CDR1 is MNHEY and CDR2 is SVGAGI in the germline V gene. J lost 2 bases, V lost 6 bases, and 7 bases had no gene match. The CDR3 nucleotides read TGTGCCAGCAGGCTAGACAGGGCCCCCTACAATGAGCAGTTCTTC. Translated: CASRLDRAPYNEQFF.

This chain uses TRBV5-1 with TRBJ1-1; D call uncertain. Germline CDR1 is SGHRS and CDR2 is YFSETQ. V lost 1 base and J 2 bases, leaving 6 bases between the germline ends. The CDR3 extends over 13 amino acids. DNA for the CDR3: TGCGCCAGCAGCTTGTCACCTAACACTGAAGCTTTCTTT. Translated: CASSLSPNTEAFF.

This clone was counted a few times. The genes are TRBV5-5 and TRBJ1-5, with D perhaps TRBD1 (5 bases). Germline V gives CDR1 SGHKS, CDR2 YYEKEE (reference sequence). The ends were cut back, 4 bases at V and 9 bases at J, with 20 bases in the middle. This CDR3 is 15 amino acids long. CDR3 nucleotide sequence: TGTGCCAGCAGCCCCTCGGAGGACGGGACTGGGCCCCAGCATTTT. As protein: CASSPSEDGTGPQHF. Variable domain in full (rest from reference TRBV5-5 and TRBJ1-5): DAGVTQSPTHLIKTRGQQVTLRCSPISGHKSVSWYQQVLGQGPQFIFQYYEKEERGRGNFPDRFSARQFPNYSSELNVNALLLGDSALYLCASSPSEDGTGPQHFGDGTRLSIL.

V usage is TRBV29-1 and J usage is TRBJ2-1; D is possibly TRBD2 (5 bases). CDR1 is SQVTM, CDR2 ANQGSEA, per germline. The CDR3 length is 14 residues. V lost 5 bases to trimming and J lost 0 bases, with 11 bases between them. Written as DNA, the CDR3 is TGCAGCGTTCGGCGGGCGAGCTCCTACAATGAGCAGTTCTTC. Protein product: CSVRRASSYNEQFF.

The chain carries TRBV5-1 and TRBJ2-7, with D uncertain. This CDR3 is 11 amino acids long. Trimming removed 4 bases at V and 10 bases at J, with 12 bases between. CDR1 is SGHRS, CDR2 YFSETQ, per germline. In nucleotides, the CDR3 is TGCGCCAGCAGCCCTGACAAAACCCAGTACTTC. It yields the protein CASSPDKTQYF.

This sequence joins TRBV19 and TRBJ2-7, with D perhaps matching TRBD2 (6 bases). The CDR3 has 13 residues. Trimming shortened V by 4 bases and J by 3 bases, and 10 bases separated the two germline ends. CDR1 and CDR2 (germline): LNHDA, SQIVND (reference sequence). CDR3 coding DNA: TGTGCCAGTAGTAGCGGGATCTACTACGAGCAGTACTTC. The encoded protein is CASSSGIYYEQYF. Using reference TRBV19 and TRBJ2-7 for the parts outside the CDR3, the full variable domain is DGGITQSPKYLFRKEGQNVTLSCEQNLNHDAMYWYRQDPGQGLRLIYYSQIVNDFQKGDIAEGYSVSREKKESFPLTVTSAQKNPTAFYLCASSSGIYYEQYFGPGTRLTVT.

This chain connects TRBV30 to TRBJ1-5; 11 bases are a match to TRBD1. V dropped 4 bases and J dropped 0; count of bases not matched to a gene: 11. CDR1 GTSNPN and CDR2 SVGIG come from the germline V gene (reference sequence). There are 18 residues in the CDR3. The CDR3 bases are TGTGCCTGGACCTCCGGGACAGGGGGACGGTATAGCAATCAGCCCCAGCATTTT. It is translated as CAWTSGTGGRYSNQPQHF. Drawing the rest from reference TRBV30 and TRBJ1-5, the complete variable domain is SQTIHQWPATLVQPVGSPLSLECTVEGTSNPNLYWYRQAAGRGLQLLFYSVGIGQISSEVPQNLSASRPQDRQFILSSKKLLLSDSGFYLCAWTSGTGGRYSNQPQHFGDGTRLSIL.

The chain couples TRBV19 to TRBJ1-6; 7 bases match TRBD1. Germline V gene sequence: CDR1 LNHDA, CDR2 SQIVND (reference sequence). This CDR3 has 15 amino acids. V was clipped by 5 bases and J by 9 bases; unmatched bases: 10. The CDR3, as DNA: TGTGCCAGTAGTTCACGACAGGGAAGGGGTTCACCCCTCCACTTT. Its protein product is CASSSRQGRGSPLHF.